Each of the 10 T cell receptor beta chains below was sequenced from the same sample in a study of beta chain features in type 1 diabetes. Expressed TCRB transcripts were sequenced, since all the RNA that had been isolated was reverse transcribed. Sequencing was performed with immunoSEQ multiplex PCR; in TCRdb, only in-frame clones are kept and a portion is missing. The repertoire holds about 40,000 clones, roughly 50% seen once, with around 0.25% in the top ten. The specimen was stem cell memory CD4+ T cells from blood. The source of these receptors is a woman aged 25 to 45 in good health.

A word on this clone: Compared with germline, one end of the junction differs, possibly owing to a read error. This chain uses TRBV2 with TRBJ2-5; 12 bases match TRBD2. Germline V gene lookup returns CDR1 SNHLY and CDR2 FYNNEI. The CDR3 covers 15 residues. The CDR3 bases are TGTGCCAGCAGTGAACGGACTAGCGGGGAAGAGGCCCAGTACTTC. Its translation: CASSERTSGEEAQYF. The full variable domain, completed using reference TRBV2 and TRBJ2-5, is EPEVTQTPSHQVTQMGQEVILRCVPISNHLYFYWYRQILGQKVEFLVSFYNNEISEKSEIFDDQFSVERPDGSNFTLKIRSTKLEDSAMYFCASSERTSGEEAQYFGPGTRLLVL.

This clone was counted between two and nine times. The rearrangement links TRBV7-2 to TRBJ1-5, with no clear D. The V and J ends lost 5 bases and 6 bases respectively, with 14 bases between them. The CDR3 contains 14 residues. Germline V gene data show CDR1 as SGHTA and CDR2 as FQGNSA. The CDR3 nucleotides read TGTGCCAGCAGCGGCCACTTAGGGAGTCAGCCCCAGCATTTT. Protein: CASSGHLGSQPQHF.

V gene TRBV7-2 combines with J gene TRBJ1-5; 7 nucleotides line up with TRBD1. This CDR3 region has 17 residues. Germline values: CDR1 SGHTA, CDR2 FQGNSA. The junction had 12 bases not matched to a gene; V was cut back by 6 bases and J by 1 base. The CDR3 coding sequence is TGTGCCAGCAGTCCCGCGGGTTCAGGGGGAAGCAATCAGCCCCAGCATTTT. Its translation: CASSPAGSGGSNQPQHF.

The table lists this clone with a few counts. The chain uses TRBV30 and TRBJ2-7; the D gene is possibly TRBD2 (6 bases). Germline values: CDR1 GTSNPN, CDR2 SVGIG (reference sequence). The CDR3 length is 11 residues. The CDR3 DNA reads TGTGCGGGGGGAACCCTCTACGAGCAGTACTTC. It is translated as CAGGTLYEQYF.

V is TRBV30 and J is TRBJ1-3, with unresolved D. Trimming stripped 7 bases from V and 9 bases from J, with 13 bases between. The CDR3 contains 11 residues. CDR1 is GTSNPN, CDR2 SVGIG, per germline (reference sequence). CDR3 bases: TGTGCCTCTGGCCTGGGAGCCACCATATATTTT. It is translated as CASGLGATIYF.

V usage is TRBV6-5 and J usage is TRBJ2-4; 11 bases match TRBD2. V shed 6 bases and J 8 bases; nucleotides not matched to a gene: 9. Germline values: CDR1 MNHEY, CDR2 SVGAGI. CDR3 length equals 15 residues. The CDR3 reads CASSPRLAGRDIQYF. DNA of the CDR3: TGTGCCAGCAGCCCCCGACTAGCGGGACGAGACATTCAGTACTTC.

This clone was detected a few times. The DNA for the CDR3 is TGTGCCAGCAGCGCTGCTATGGGCAATCAGCCCCAGCATTTT. Its protein product is CASSAAMGNQPQHF. V gene TRBV7-2 combines with J gene TRBJ1-5; D gene unclear. The CDR3 has 14 residues. Germline assignment: CDR1 SGHTA and CDR2 FQGNSA. Trimming cost V 5 bases and J 2 bases, with 10 bases left between them.

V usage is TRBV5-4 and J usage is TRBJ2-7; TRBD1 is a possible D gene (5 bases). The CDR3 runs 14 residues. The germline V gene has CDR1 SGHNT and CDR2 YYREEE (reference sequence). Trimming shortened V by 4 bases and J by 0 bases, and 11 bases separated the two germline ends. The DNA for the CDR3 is TGTGCCAGCAGCACAACAGGATTCTCCTACGAGCAGTACTTC. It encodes CASSTTGFSYEQYF.

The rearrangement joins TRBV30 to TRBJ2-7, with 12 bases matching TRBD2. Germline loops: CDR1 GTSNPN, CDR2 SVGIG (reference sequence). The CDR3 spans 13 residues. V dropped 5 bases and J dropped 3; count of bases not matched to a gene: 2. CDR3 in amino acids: CAWGLAGFYEQYF. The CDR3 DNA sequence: TGTGCCTGGGGACTAGCGGGATTCTACGAGCAGTACTTC.

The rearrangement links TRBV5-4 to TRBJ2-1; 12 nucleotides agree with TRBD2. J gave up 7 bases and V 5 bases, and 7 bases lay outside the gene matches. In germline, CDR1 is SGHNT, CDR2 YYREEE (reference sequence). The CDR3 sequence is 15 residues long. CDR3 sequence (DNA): TGTGCCAGCAGAGCCCTGACTAGCGGGAGTAATGAGCAGTTCTTC. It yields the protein CASRALTSGSNEQFF.